Presented here are 4 T cell receptor beta chains from one specimen sequenced in a study of CD8 T cells in ankylosing spondylitis. TCRdb reprocessed the 5' RACE reads via MiXCR and lists one record per CDR3 protein. The top ten clones hold roughly 9.6% of a sample with about 190,000 distinct CDR3 sequences, under 15% of them seen once. The sequenced sample was blood, either unsorted or a sorted T cell fraction (not recorded which). The receptors come from a female donor with ankylosing spondylitis or in good health (not recorded which).

There are a few counts of this clonotype. The chain recombines TRBV5-4 with TRBJ2-7, with D perhaps given as TRBD1 or TRBD2 (6 bases each). The CDR3 totals 16 residues. Trimming cost V 4 bases and J 1 base, with 18 bases left between them. Germline V CDR1 and CDR2: SGHNT, YYREEE (reference sequence). Here the CDR3 reads CASSHSGGGRSYEQYF. The CDR3 DNA reads TGTGCCAGCAGCCACTCCGGAGGGGGTAGATCCTACGAGCAGTACTTC.

This clonotype appeared a few times. The chain is built from TRBV13 and TRBJ2-7; D is uncertain. Trimming removed 5 bases from V and 4 bases from J, with 12 bases in between. The V gene's germline CDR1 is PRHDT and CDR2 FYEKMQ (reference sequence). CDR3 length: 13 residues. In nucleotides, the CDR3 is TGTGCCAGCAGCGAGGATGGGGTGTACGAGCAGTACTTC. Its translation is CASSEDGVYEQYF.

This clonotype was observed at least ten times. This chain links TRBV7-2 with TRBJ2-3; a weak D match, TRBD1 (6 bases). This CDR3 contains 14 residues. The germline V and J ends were trimmed by 5 bases and 2 bases, with 11 bases remaining between them. CDR1 SGHTA and CDR2 FQGNSA come from the germline V gene. The CDR3 DNA is TGTGCCAGCAGCCCAGGGGCCTCCACAGATACGCAGTATTTT. Amino acids: CASSPGASTDTQYF.

This clonotype was found many times. The rearrangement joins TRBV30 to TRBJ1-4; the D gene is possibly TRBD1 (5 bases). Trimming took off 0 bases at V and 7 bases at J, with 21 bases between the two ends. There are 17 residues in the CDR3. CDR1 and CDR2 (germline): GTSNPN, SVGIG (reference sequence). The CDR3 coding sequence is TGTGCCTGGAGTGTAAGGCGGGGGTTTGGGGCTAGTGAAAAACTGTTTTTT. Translating gives CAWSVRRGFGASEKLFF.